Following are 18 T cell receptor beta chains from one sample sequenced in a study of PD-1 blockade in classical Hodgkin lymphoma. Clones were sequenced by immunoSEQ multiplex PCR, and TCRdb holds only the in-frame ones, with some missing. The sample has roughly 100,000 clones; roughly 91% are singletons. Time point reported: cycle 4 day 1 (C4D1), after 6 weeks of nivolumab. Every patient had relapsed following autologous stem cell transplantation, and cohorts differed in brentuximab vedotin exposure. The sample was peripheral blood mononuclear cells (PBMCs), taken before the fourth cycle of nivolumab. These receptor sequences come from a human donor with classical Hodgkin lymphoma.

J is TRBJ2-7 and V is TRBV6-4; D uncertain. This CDR3 region has 11 residues. The V gene lost 3 bases and the J gene lost 6 bases, with 6 bases spanning the gap. Germline V gene sequence: CDR1 MRHNA, CDR2 SNTAGT. The CDR3 loop reads CASSERAEQYF. In DNA, the CDR3 is TGTGCCAGCAGTGAAAGGGCCGAGCAGTACTTC.

The V gene is TRBV7-6, the J gene TRBJ1-1; possible D gene TRBD1, 5 bases. V shed 1 base and J shed 1 base, with 10 bases lying between them. This CDR3 spans 15 amino acids. Germline V lookup: CDR1 SGHVS, CDR2 FNYEAQ. The CDR3 sequence is CASSLGQGSNTEAFF. The CDR3 DNA reads as TGTGCCAGCAGCTTAGGGCAGGGCTCGAACACTGAAGCTTTCTTT. The full variable domain, rest sourced from reference TRBV7-6 and TRBJ1-1, is GAGVSQSPRYKVTKRGQDVALRCDPISGHVSLYWYRQALGQGPEFLTYFNYEAQQDKSGLPNDRFSAERPEGSISTLTIQRTEQRDSAMYRCASSLGQGSNTEAFFGQGTRLTVV.

The CDR3 reads CASSLEARSLRETQYF. For the CDR3, the DNA is TGTGCCAGCAGCTTGGAGGCGCGTTCCCTGCGGGAGACCCAGTACTTC. This rearrangement joins TRBV5-6 to TRBJ2-5, with D unresolved. The CDR3 loop spans 16 amino acids. V was cut by 0 bases and J by 5 bases, with 17 bases left in between. Per germline, CDR1 SGHDT and CDR2 YYEEEE. The variable domain in full, completed from reference TRBV5-6 and TRBJ2-5, reads DAGVTQSPTHLIKTRGQQVTLRCSPKSGHDTVSWYQQALGQGPQFIFQYYEEEERQRGNFPDRFSGHQFPNYSSELNVNALLLGDSALYLCASSLEARSLRETQYFGPGTRLLVL.

The chain links TRBV27 to TRBJ2-1; TRBD2 matches 14 bases. CDR3 length equals 18 residues. V shed 3 bases and J 1 base; nucleotides not matched to a gene: 5. Germline V lookup: CDR1 MNHEY, CDR2 SMNVEV (reference sequence). This CDR3 is CASSLGTSGGYSYNEQFF. As DNA, the CDR3 is TGTGCCAGCAGTTTGGGGACTAGCGGGGGATATTCCTACAATGAGCAGTTCTTC.

The chain joins TRBV5-6 to TRBJ1-2; D call uncertain. The germline V and J ends were trimmed by 0 bases and 0 bases, with 6 bases remaining between them. The CDR3 has 14 residues. The germline V gene encodes CDR1 SGHDT and CDR2 YYEEEE. As DNA, the CDR3 is TGTGCCAGCAGCTTGGGACGGCCTAACTATGGCTACACCTTC. As protein: CASSLGRPNYGYTF.

V is TRBV15 and J is TRBJ2-1; TRBD1 is a possible D gene (5 bases). In germline, CDR1 is LNHNV, CDR2 YYDKDF (reference sequence). CDR3 length: 15 amino acids. The V and J ends lost 0 bases and 9 bases respectively, with 15 bases between them. CDR3 DNA sequence: TGTGCCACCAGCAGAGATGGGGCGAAGGGCGTTGAGCAGTTCTTC. It translates to CATSRDGAKGVEQFF.

The rearrangement links TRBV5-6 to TRBJ2-5; 10 bases line up with TRBD2. Per germline, CDR1 SGHDT and CDR2 YYEEEE. Germline trimming cut 3 bases from V and 4 bases from J; bases unmatched to any gene: 9. The CDR3 spans 16 residues. As DNA, the CDR3 is TGTGCCAGCAGCTCCTTTACTAGCGGGAAGGTAGAGACCCAGTACTTC. Residues: CASSSFTSGKVETQYF.

V gene TRBV4-1 combines with J gene TRBJ1-4; D gene uncertain. With 6 bases removed from V and 5 bases from J, the gap between germline ends came to 7 bases. The CDR3 consists of 12 residues. The germline V gene encodes CDR1 MGHRA and CDR2 YSYEKL. The CDR3 bases are TGCGCCAGCAGGCTGAAGAATGAAAAACTGTTTTTT. Translation: CASRLKNEKLFF.

This CDR3 is CASSPLYGAAGGNYGYTF. CDR3 coding DNA: TGTGCCAGCAGTCCCCTCTACGGGGCGGCGGGCGGAAACTATGGCTACACCTTC. This sequence joins TRBV27 and TRBJ1-2; D is possibly TRBD1 (5 bases). The CDR3 extends over 18 amino acids. The V end was cut by 5 bases, the J end by 2 bases, with 24 bases between. CDR1 is MNHEY and CDR2 is SMNVEV in the germline V gene (reference sequence).

The chain recombines TRBV7-3 with TRBJ2-1; D perhaps matches TRBD2 (5 bases). CDR1 and CDR2 (germline): SGHTA, FQGTGA. The CDR3 length is 13 residues. The V end lost 5 bases, the J end lost 10 bases, and 15 bases lay between the germline ends. This CDR3 reads CASSPPPIAEQFF. The CDR3 bases are TGTGCCAGCAGCCCACCCCCTATAGCGGAGCAGTTCTTC.

The CDR3 bases are TGTGCCAGCAGCACCGGGACTCTGGGTCGGACTGAAGCTTTCTTT. It translates to CASSTGTLGRTEAFF. The genes are TRBV9 and TRBJ1-1, with D possibly being TRBD1 (5 bases). The V and J ends lost 4 bases and 5 bases respectively, with 18 bases between them. The germline V gene has CDR1 SGDLS and CDR2 YYNGEE. The CDR3 totals 15 residues.

The chain has TRBV4-1 and TRBJ2-7; 9 nucleotides match TRBD2. The CDR3 loop spans 13 amino acids. V was pared by 3 bases and J by 9 bases, with 6 bases of the junction left unmatched. Germline CDR1 and CDR2: MGHRA and YSYEKL. The CDR3 spells CASSHPSGNPQYF. As DNA, the CDR3 is TGCGCCAGCAGCCACCCTAGCGGGAACCCGCAGTACTTC.

The genes are TRBV6-6 and TRBJ2-2; unclear D gene. The germline CDR1 and CDR2 sequences are MNHNY and SVGAGI (reference sequence). V was clipped by 6 bases and J by 7 bases, with 9 bases between them. CDR3 length equals 12 residues. The CDR3 DNA reads as TGTGCCAGCAGGGAACAGAGCGGGGAGCTGTTTTTT. This translates into CASREQSGELFF.

V and J are TRBV27 and TRBJ1-6; D unclear. There are 11 residues in the CDR3. Germline CDR1 is MNHEY and CDR2 is SMNVEV (reference sequence). With 4 bases removed from V and 14 bases from J, the gap between germline ends came to 9 bases. The chain's CDR3 is CASSSGITLHF. CDR3 nucleotide sequence: TGTGCCAGCAGTTCGGGGATCACCCTCCACTTT.

The V gene is TRBV25-1, the J gene TRBJ2-3; TRBD2 matches 9 bases. CDR1 and CDR2 (germline): MGHDK, SYGVNS. The V segment lost 6 bases and the J segment 0 bases; nucleotides outside the gene matches: 7. CDR3 size: 16 residues. CDR3 amino acids: CASRAGTSRSTDTQYF. CDR3 bases: TGTGCCAGCAGAGCCGGGACTAGCCGTAGCACAGATACGCAGTATTTT.

This chain connects TRBV11-2 to TRBJ2-1; D is possibly TRBD2 (5 bases). Germline V gene sequence: CDR1 SGHAT, CDR2 FQNNGV. This CDR3 region has 17 residues. V gave up 4 bases and J gave up 1 base, with 17 bases separating them. DNA for the CDR3: TGTGCCAGCAGCTCCCGGGGTAGCGCAGGATCCTACAATGAGCAGTTCTTC. Residues: CASSSRGSAGSYNEQFF. Complete variable domain (other parts from reference TRBV11-2 and TRBJ2-1): EAGVAQSPRYKIIEKRQSVAFWCNPISGHATLYWYQQILGQGPKLLIQFQNNGVVDDSQLPKDRFSAERLKGVDSTLKIQPAKLEDSAVYLCASSSRGSAGSYNEQFFGPGTRLTVL.

The chain is built from TRBV28 and TRBJ2-2, with 8 bases matching TRBD1. This CDR3 has 15 amino acids. V trimming: 5 bases; J trimming: 5 bases; junction bases outside the gene matches: 7. Germline V lookup: CDR1 MDHEN, CDR2 SYDVKM. The CDR3 DNA follows: TGTGCCAGCAGTCCCCTGGACAGGGCGACCGGGGAGCTGTTTTTT. Its protein product is CASSPLDRATGELFF.

This clone came up once. The V and J genes are TRBV10-2 and TRBJ2-2; no definite D call. CDR3 length: 15 amino acids. Trimming shortened V by 4 bases and J by 0 bases, and 9 bases separated the two germline ends. Germline assignment: CDR1 WSHSY and CDR2 SAAADI. The CDR3 bases are TGCGCCAGCAGTGGGTCCCTCGCGAACACCGGGGAGCTGTTTTTT. As protein: CASSGSLANTGELFF.